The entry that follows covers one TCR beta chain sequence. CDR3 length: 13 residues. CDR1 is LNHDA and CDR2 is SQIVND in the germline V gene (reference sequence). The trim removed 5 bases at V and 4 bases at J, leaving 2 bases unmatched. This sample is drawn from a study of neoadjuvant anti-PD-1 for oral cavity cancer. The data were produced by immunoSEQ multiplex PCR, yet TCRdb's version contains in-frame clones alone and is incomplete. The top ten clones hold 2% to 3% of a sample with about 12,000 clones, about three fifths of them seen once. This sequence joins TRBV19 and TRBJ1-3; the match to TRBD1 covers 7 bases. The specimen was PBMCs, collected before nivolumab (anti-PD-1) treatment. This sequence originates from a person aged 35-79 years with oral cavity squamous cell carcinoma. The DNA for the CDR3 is TGTGCCAGTAGTTGGACAGGAGGAAACACCATATATTTT. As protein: CASSWTGGNTIYF. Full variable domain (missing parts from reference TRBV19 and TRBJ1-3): DGGITQSPKYLFRKEGQNVTLSCEQNLNHDAMYWYRQDPGQGLRLIYYSQIVNDFQKGDIAEGYSVSREKKESFPLTVTSAQKNPTAFYLCASSWTGGNTIYFGEGSWLTVV.